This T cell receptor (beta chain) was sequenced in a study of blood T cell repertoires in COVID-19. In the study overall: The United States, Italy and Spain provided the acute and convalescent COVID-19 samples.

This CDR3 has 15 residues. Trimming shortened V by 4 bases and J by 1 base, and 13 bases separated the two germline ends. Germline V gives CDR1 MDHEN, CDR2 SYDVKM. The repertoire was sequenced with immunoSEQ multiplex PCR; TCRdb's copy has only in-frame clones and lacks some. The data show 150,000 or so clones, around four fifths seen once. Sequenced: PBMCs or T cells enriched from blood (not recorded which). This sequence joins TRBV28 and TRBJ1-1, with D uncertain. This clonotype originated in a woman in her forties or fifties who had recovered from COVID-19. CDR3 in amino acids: CASSSTRAGNTEAFF. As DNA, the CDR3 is TGTGCCAGCAGTTCCACGAGAGCGGGGAACACTGAAGCTTTCTTT.